This entry lists 11 T cell receptor beta chains sequenced from one sample in a study of blood T cells in healthy people across ages. A sample-barcoded 5' primer and a J-beta primer mix were used in a second PCR of about 7 to 11 cycles. Via MiXCR, TCRdb re-called the 5' RACE reads, giving one row per CDR3 protein. Of hundreds of thousands of distinct CDR3 sequences listed, over 20% are singletons. Sequencing input: blood. The receptor set was obtained from a man in his 70s in good health.

On this clonotype itself: The junction departs from germline at one end; a sequencing error may be responsible. The chain carries TRBV6-5 and TRBJ2-3; 7 positions agree with TRBD1. Germline lookup yields CDR1 MNHEY and CDR2 SVGAGI. The CDR3 covers 14 residues. CDR3 sequence reads: CASSTSGGTDKQYF. As DNA, the CDR3 is TGTGCCAGCAGCACTTCAGGGGGAACGGATAAGCAGTATTTT.

A few counts support this clonotype. The rearrangement uses TRBV7-2 and TRBJ2-7; 9 bases are shared with TRBD1. The trim removed 5 bases at V and 7 bases at J, leaving 9 bases unmatched. Germline V gives CDR1 SGHTA, CDR2 FQGNSA. The CDR3 is 14 residues long. This CDR3 is CASSAPGQGDEQYF. CDR3 nucleotide sequence: TGTGCCAGCAGCGCACCGGGACAGGGCGATGAGCAGTACTTC.

The chain carries TRBV6-6 and TRBJ2-5; D may be TRBD2 (6 bases). The J call may not be correct, given that the DNA end is closer to TRBJ2-1. In germline, CDR1 is MNHNY, CDR2 SVGAGI (reference sequence). This CDR3 is 16 amino acids long. The CDR3 region is CASSYSIAETLGEQFF. The CDR3 DNA follows: TGTGCCAGCAGTTACTCAATAGCGGAGACCCTCGGTGAGCAGTTCTTC.

In its sample, this clonotype was seen a few times. V gene TRBV5-1 combines with J gene TRBJ1-6; D is undetermined. The CDR3 runs to 12 residues. The V end was cut by 4 bases, the J end by 9 bases, with 8 bases between. Germline V gene sequence: CDR1 SGHRS, CDR2 YFSETQ. DNA of the CDR3: TGCGCCAGCAGCCCGGACGGTTCACCCCTCCACTTT. Translated: CASSPDGSPLHF.

The V gene is TRBV7-2, the J gene TRBJ1-1; TRBD1 agrees at 7 bases. The CDR3 has 12 amino acids. The V and J ends lost 5 bases and 10 bases, in that order; junction bases with no gene match: 7. Germline CDR1 reads SGHTA; CDR2 reads FQGNSA. The CDR3 DNA is TGTGCCAGCAGCCGGGACAGAGTGCCAGCTTTCTTT. This gives the protein CASSRDRVPAFF. Filled out from reference TRBV7-2 and TRBJ1-1, the complete variable domain reads GAGVSQSPSNKVTEKGKDVELRCDPISGHTALYWYRQSLGQGLEFLIYFQGNSAPDKSGLPSDRFSAERTGGSVSTLTIQRTQQEDSAVYLCASSRDRVPAFFGQGTRLTVV.

Only a few counts were recorded for this clonotype. J is TRBJ1-4 and V is TRBV20-1, with D possibly being TRBD1 (5 bases). Trimming removed 2 bases at V and 1 base at J, with 14 bases between. In germline, CDR1 is DFQATT, CDR2 SNEGSKA (reference sequence). The CDR3 has 16 amino acids. The CDR3 region is CSARPPLQGTNEKLFF. CDR3 DNA sequence: TGCAGTGCTAGACCACCCCTCCAGGGAACTAATGAAAAACTGTTTTTT.

As to this clonotype: At one end, the junction sequence differs from germline, possibly due to a read error. The chain couples TRBV29-1 to TRBJ1-1, with no clear D. CDR1 SQVTM and CDR2 ANQGSEA come from the germline V gene. This CDR3 contains 12 residues. CDR3 sequence: CSASDVNTEAFF. The CDR3 coding sequence is TGCAGCGCCTCCGATGTGAACACCGAAGCTTTCTTT.

The V call is TRBV20-1, the J call TRBJ2-3; D perhaps matches TRBD2 (6 bases). V lost 0 bases and J 5 bases, leaving 15 bases between the germline ends. Germline V gives CDR1 DFQATT, CDR2 SNEGSKA (reference sequence). This CDR3 is built from 15 residues. This chain's CDR3 is CSAREYGRGEDTQYF. The CDR3 DNA reads as TGCAGTGCTAGAGAGTACGGGAGAGGTGAAGATACGCAGTATTTT.

J is TRBJ2-2 and V is TRBV7-2, with a possible D match to TRBD2 (5 bases). The CDR3 loop spans 15 amino acids. With 1 base removed from V and 4 bases from J, the gap between germline ends came to 10 bases. From germline, CDR1 is SGHTA and CDR2 FQGNSA. The DNA for the CDR3 is TGTGCCAGCAGCTTAGGGGGAGCTCCCACCGGGGAGCTGTTTTTT. The encoded protein is CASSLGGAPTGELFF.

In its sample, this clonotype was seen many times. The chain joins TRBV9 to TRBJ2-4, with 7 bases identical to TRBD1. CDR1 is SGDLS and CDR2 is YYNGEE in the germline V gene. The junction had 7 bases not matched to a gene; V was cut back by 4 bases and J by 6 bases. The CDR3 is 14 residues long. The CDR3 is CASSPQTGRNIQYF. Here the CDR3 DNA reads TGTGCCAGCAGCCCCCAGACAGGGCGAAACATTCAGTACTTC.

This chain uses TRBV29-1 with TRBJ1-4; weak D call: TRBD1 (6 bases). Germline V gives CDR1 SQVTM, CDR2 ANQGSEA. The CDR3 is 11 amino acids. V gave up 6 bases and J gave up 5 bases, with 7 bases separating them. The CDR3 nucleotides are TGCAGCGTCGACAGGAATGAAAAACTGTTTTTT. Amino acid sequence: CSVDRNEKLFF.